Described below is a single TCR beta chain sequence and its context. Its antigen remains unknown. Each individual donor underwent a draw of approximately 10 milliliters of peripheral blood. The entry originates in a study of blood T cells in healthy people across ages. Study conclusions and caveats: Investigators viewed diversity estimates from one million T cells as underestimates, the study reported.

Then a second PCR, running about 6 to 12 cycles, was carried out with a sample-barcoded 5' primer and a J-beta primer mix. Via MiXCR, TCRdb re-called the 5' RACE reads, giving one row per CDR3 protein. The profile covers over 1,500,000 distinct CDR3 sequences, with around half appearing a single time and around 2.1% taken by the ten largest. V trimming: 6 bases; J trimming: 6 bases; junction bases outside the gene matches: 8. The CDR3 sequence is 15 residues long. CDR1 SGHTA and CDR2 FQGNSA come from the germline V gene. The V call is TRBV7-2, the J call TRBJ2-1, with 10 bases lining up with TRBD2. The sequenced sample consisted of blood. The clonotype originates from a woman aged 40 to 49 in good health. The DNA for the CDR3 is TGTGCCAGCAGTTCCATAGCGGGGGGATCCAATGAGCAGTTCTTC. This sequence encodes CASSSIAGGSNEQFF.